These T cell receptor beta chains were read from a single sample in a study of cytomegalovirus exposure and HLA in healthy donors. The repertoire was sequenced with immunoSEQ multiplex PCR; TCRdb's copy has only in-frame clones and lacks some. The sample lists 140,000 to 150,000 clones; roughly 80% were seen once. Sequencing input: PBMCs. Receptors were obtained from a man in his forties or fifties in good health and CMV-seronegative. Each CDR3 is given with its conserved first and last residue. The D gene is left open where the match is weak. Clone size, where shown, is once, few, many, or a class for clones that have expanded.

V gene	J gene	clone size	D gene	CDR3 DNA	CDR3 protein
TRBV2	TRBJ1-5	NA	NA	TGTGCCAGCAGTGAGCGTGGGGGTGACAGGTTCCGTCAGCCCCAGCATTTT	CASSERGGDRFRQPQHF
TRBV6-5	TRBJ2-7	NA	TRBD2	TGTGCCAGCAGTTACGGGACTAGCGGAACCTACGAGCAGTACTTC	CASSYGTSGTYEQYF
TRBV2	TRBJ1-5	once	NA	TGTGCCAGCGGACTGAATCGCAATCAGCCCCAGCATTTT	CASGLNRNQPQHF
TRBV27	TRBJ1-1	NA	NA	TGTGCCAGCCATACCCTCTACGGACGGCGGGTGACTGAAGCTTTCTTT	CASHTLYGRRVTEAFF
TRBV7-2	TRBJ1-6	NA	NA	TGTGCCAGCAGCTTATCGGGGGGGGTCTCCAAGTCACCCCTCCACTTT	CASSLSGGVSKSPLHF
TRBV5-1	TRBJ1-1	once	TRBD1	TGCGCCAGCAGTGAACAGGGGGCGGACCTAGAAGCTTTCTTT	CASSEQGADLEAFF
TRBV14	TRBJ2-7	NA	NA	TGTGCCAGCAGCCTACCCGGGGGTTACGAGCAGTACTTC	CASSLPGGYEQYF
TRBV19	TRBJ2-5	once	NA	TGTGCCAGTAGTGTGGGCAGTGACCAAGAGACCCAGTACTTC	CASSVGSDQETQYF
TRBV6-1	TRBJ1-2	NA	TRBD1	TGTGCCAGCAGGCCGGACAGGGGGTATAGTTATGGCTACACCTTC	CASRPDRGYSYGYTF
TRBV28	TRBJ1-2	NA	NA	TGTGCCAGCAGTATCCCGGGACACACCATTGGAGCTAACTATGGCTACACCTTC	CASSIPGHTIGANYGYTF
TRBV6-5	TRBJ2-5	NA	TRBD1	TGTGCCAGCAGCCGAGGCCAACAGGGGTCGGAGACCCAGTACTTC	CASSRGQQGSETQYF
TRBV4-3	TRBJ2-2	NA	TRBD2	TGCGCCAGCAGCCAAGAGGGGGGGTCCGGGGAGCTGTTTTTT	CASSQEGGSGELFF
TRBV6-5	TRBJ1-1	NA	NA	TGTGCCAGCAGCCCCAGAGGGAGGACTGAAGCTTTCTTT	CASSPRGRTEAFF
TRBV5-8	TRBJ1-1	NA	TRBD1	TGTGCCAGCAGGAGGACAGGTGGATGGAGCACTGAAGCTTTCTTT	CASRRTGGWSTEAFF
TRBV12-5	TRBJ2-6	NA	NA	TGTGCTAGTGGTTTTCGAGGGTGGGACTCTGGGGCCAACGTCCTGACTTTC	CASGFRGWDSGANVLTF
TRBV6-1	TRBJ2-5	NA	NA	TGTGCCAGCAGTGGGAGCACCCGCGAGACCCAGTACTTC	CASSGSTRETQYF
TRBV6-1	TRBJ2-3	NA	NA	TGTGCCAGTCCCTCCGTAGGAGGTACGCAGTATTTT	CASPSVGGTQYF
TRBV5-1	TRBJ2-7	NA	TRBD2	TGCGCCAGCAGCCTAGCGGGGACCTACGAGCAGTACTTC	CASSLAGTYEQYF
TRBV4-3	TRBJ2-7	NA	NA	TGCGCCAGCAGCCAAGACCCCACGGGGGAGCAGTACTTC	CASSQDPTGEQYF
TRBV7-7	TRBJ2-3	once	NA	TGTGCCAGCAGCTTAGTTGGGGAGTGTTGGGGAGATACGCAGTATTTT	CASSLVGECWGDTQYF
TRBV7-9	TRBJ2-3	NA	NA	TGTGCCAGCGCGAGGGATTTCGAAGCATCCGATACGCAGTATTTT	CASARDFEASDTQYF
TRBV6-5	TRBJ2-7	NA	TRBD1	TGTGCCAGCAGTTACTCGGGGACAGTTACCTACGAGCAGTACTTC	CASSYSGTVTYEQYF
TRBV7-2	TRBJ1-4	NA	TRBD1	TGTGCCAGCAGCTTAGCGTACAGGACAGGGGCTGAAAAACTGTTTTTT	CASSLAYRTGAEKLFF
TRBV10-3	TRBJ1-2	NA	NA	TGTGCCATCAGTGAGTCGATTCAGGTAGACTATGGCTACACCTTC	CAISESIQVDYGYTF
TRBV6-6	TRBJ1-6	once	NA	TGTGCCAGCAGTTACCCTCCAAGACAGAAGGAAATATCCCTCCACTTT	CASSYPPRQKEISLHF
TRBV6-5	TRBJ1-2	NA	NA	TGTGCCAGCAGTTACTCGGCGGGGGGCTATGGCTACACCTTC	CASSYSAGGYGYTF
TRBV30	TRBJ1-5	NA	NA	TGTGCCTGGAGTCGGGCAGGGTTAAGGGATCAGCCCCAGCATTTT	CAWSRAGLRDQPQHF
TRBV5-6	TRBJ1-2	NA	TRBD1	TGTGCCAGCAGCTTGGGACAGGGAACCAATGGCTACACCTTC	CASSLGQGTNGYTF
TRBV7-9	TRBJ2-3	NA	TRBD1	TGTGCCAGCAGCTCAATATTGGACAGGCCTGGTTCAGATACGCAGTATTTT	CASSSILDRPGSDTQYF
TRBV7-8	TRBJ1-5	NA	NA	TGTGCCAGCAGCCTAGCGTCGGGCAATCAGCCCCAGCATTTT	CASSLASGNQPQHF
TRBV6-5	TRBJ1-1	NA	NA	TGTGCCAGCAGCCAAGGTTTCGGGTACACTGAAGCTTTCTTT	CASSQGFGYTEAFF
TRBV11-3	TRBJ1-3	NA	NA	TGTGCCAGCAGCCATCCAGGGCTAAACACCATATATTTT	CASSHPGLNTIYF
TRBV6-4	TRBJ2-1	NA	TRBD2	TGTGCCAGCAGTGAGAATAGCGGGGGAAGTTACAATGAGCAGTTCTTC	CASSENSGGSYNEQFF